These 12 T cell receptor beta chains originate from one sample sequenced in a study of blood T cell repertoires in COVID-19. The table came from immunoSEQ multiplex PCR; TCRdb's copy has only in-frame clones and leaves some out. In the table there are under 200,000 clones, around nine tenths of which are singletons. Sequenced sample: peripheral blood. The receptors were sampled from a man between 18 and 35 years old with active or convalescent COVID-19.

The chain joins TRBV4-1 to TRBJ1-1; D is unclear. The CDR3 contains 17 residues. V gave up 1 base and J gave up 0 bases, with 15 bases separating them. Germline V lookup: CDR1 MGHRA, CDR2 YSYEKL. The CDR3 is CASSQGFAGGVNTEAFF. CDR3 sequence (DNA): TGCGCCAGCAGCCAAGGGTTTGCGGGTGGGGTGAACACTGAAGCTTTCTTT.

This chain joins TRBV3-1 (or the pseudogene TRBV3-2) and TRBJ2-3, with D hard to call. There are 15 residues in the CDR3. Germline assignment: CDR1 LGHDT and CDR2 YNNKEL (reference sequence). Trimming took 4 bases from V and 0 from J, leaving 11 bases between them. As DNA, the CDR3 is TGTGCCAGCAGCCGGAGTTTACCTAGCACAGATACGCAGTATTTT. Protein product: CASSRSLPSTDTQYF.

This clone was found once. This sequence joins TRBV7-6 and TRBJ2-2; 7 bases match TRBD1. With 1 base clipped from V and 6 bases from J, the junction kept 14 bases outside the gene matches. Germline V lookup: CDR1 SGHVS, CDR2 FNYEAQ. The CDR3 is 18 amino acids. The CDR3 bases are TGTGCCAGCAGCTTAGGCCCCATCACAGGGGTTGGGGCCGGGGAGCTGTTTTTT. Residues: CASSLGPITGVGAGELFF.

The chain links TRBV29-1 to TRBJ2-2; the match to TRBD2 covers 8 bases. This CDR3 spans 14 amino acids. The germline gives CDR1 SQVTM, CDR2 ANQGSEA. The V and J ends lost 6 bases and 8 bases, in that order; junction bases with no gene match: 11. The DNA of the CDR3 is TGCAGCGTGGAAACTAGCGGAACAGGGGGGGAGCTGTTTTTT. This sequence encodes CSVETSGTGGELFF.

The CDR3, as DNA: TGTGCCAGCAGTCCAAGCCCGGGACAGGGGTGGGCGGGCACTGAAGCTTTCTTT. Protein sequence: CASSPSPGQGWAGTEAFF. The gene calls are TRBV27 and TRBJ1-1, with 10 bases aligning to TRBD1. With V trimmed by 5 bases and J by 4 bases, 16 bases remained unmatched. Germline V gene data show CDR1 as MNHEY and CDR2 as SMNVEV (reference sequence). This CDR3 comprises 18 residues.

The rearrangement joins TRBV30 to TRBJ2-2, with D possibly TRBD1 on 7 matching bases. This CDR3 contains 14 residues. With 3 bases removed from V and 6 bases from J, the gap between germline ends came to 14 bases. Germline V gene sequence: CDR1 GTSNPN, CDR2 SVGIG (reference sequence). Here the CDR3 DNA reads TGTGCCTGGAGCGGGCAGGGGGAGGCCGGGGAGCTGTTTTTT. Its protein product is CAWSGQGEAGELFF.

This clone was seen a few times. This chain joins TRBV5-4 and TRBJ1-2; a possible D gene is TRBD1 (5 bases). The V gene lost 1 base and the J gene lost 3 bases, with 16 bases spanning the gap. CDR1 and CDR2 (germline): SGHNT, YYREEE (reference sequence). The CDR3 is made up of 16 amino acids. In DNA form, the CDR3 reads TGTGCCAGCAGCTTGACCCCCGGCAGGGTTGACTATGGCTACACCTTC. Protein sequence: CASSLTPGRVDYGYTF.

This chain uses TRBV29-1 with TRBJ2-5; TRBD1 might be the D (6 bases). CDR3 length equals 13 residues. Trimming took 8 bases from V and 1 from J, leaving 14 bases between them. In germline, CDR1 is SQVTM, CDR2 ANQGSEA. CDR3 sequence reads: CSTLDSLQETQYF. In nucleotides, the CDR3 is TGCAGCACACTGGACAGCCTCCAAGAGACCCAGTACTTC.

This chain links TRBV10-3 with TRBJ1-3; D might be TRBD1 (5 bases). Germline lookup yields CDR1 ENHRY and CDR2 SYGVKD. Trimming stripped 10 bases from V and 0 bases from J, with 19 bases between. This CDR3 contains 16 residues. CDR3 nucleotide sequence: TGTGCCACCGCACCCTTTACAGGCGACTCTGGAAACACCATATATTTT. It yields the protein CATAPFTGDSGNTIYF.

V gene TRBV5-1 combines with J gene TRBJ1-1, with TRBD1 identical over 11 bases. Germline V gene lookup returns CDR1 SGHRS and CDR2 YFSETQ. The CDR3 extends over 19 amino acids. V lost 3 bases to trimming and J lost 1 base; unmatched junction nucleotides: 14. This CDR3 is CASSSLRPPGQGGNTEAFF. The CDR3 DNA is TGCGCCAGCAGCTCCCTGAGGCCCCCGGGACAGGGGGGGAACACTGAAGCTTTCTTT.

The V and J genes are TRBV6-2 or TRBV6-3 and TRBJ1-2; tentative D call: TRBD1 (6 bases). There are 13 residues in the CDR3. From germline, CDR1 is MNHEY and CDR2 SVGEGT. V lost 4 bases and J 4 bases, leaving 10 bases between the germline ends. DNA for the CDR3: TGTGCCAGCAGTTCAGGGGCCCCCTATGGCTACACCTTC. Its protein product is CASSSGAPYGYTF.

V gene TRBV5-1 combines with J gene TRBJ1-1; TRBD1 matches 9 bases. The V gene end was trimmed by 0 bases and the J gene end by 7 bases; junction bases not matched to a gene: 4. Germline CDR1 and CDR2: SGHRS and YFSETQ. The CDR3 runs 14 residues. The CDR3 loop reads CASSLGTGEGEAFF. CDR3 DNA: TGCGCCAGCAGCTTGGGGACAGGGGAAGGTGAAGCTTTCTTT.